The 29 T cell receptor beta chains reported below all come from one sample, sequenced in a study of control samples from healthy donors and cancer patients (dated by TCRdb to the early 2020s). The library was generated by the immunoSEQ multiplex PCR assay. TCRdb's version of the immuneACCESS table is confined to in-frame rearrangements and falls short of the full clone set. An unresolved V gene accounts for under half of the shortfall where checked; the remainder is of unknown origin. Recorded for this sample are roughly 130,000 clones; under 95% of them occurred a single time. The ten largest clonotypes hold approximately 9% of the sample. Sequenced sample: blood. The origin of the receptors is a man aged 18 to 35 in good health.

The chain combines TRBV27 with TRBJ2-3, with 9 positions matching TRBD2. Germline V gene sequence: CDR1 MNHEY, CDR2 SMNVEV (reference sequence). V shed 6 bases and J 0 bases; nucleotides not matched to a gene: 10. The CDR3 runs 17 residues. The CDR3 spells CASSPRGTSYSTDTQYF. In DNA, the CDR3 is TGTGCCAGCAGCCCCCGGGGGACTAGCTATAGCACAGATACGCAGTATTTT.

This chain connects TRBV5-6 to TRBJ1-1; 11 bases align to TRBD1. Germline lookup yields CDR1 SGHDT and CDR2 YYEEEE. The V gene end was trimmed by 3 bases and the J gene end by 0 bases; junction bases not matched to a gene: 4. The CDR3 loop spans 16 amino acids. CDR3 sequence (DNA): TGTGCCAGCAGCTCCCGGGACAGGGGGATGAACACTGAAGCTTTCTTT. Translating it yields CASSSRDRGMNTEAFF.

This clone was found a few times. The chain combines TRBV6-4 with TRBJ2-5; D may correspond to TRBD1 or TRBD2 (5 bases each). The germline V and J ends were trimmed by 3 bases and 2 bases, with 10 bases remaining between them. The germline gives CDR1 MRHNA, CDR2 SNTAGT. This CDR3 is 14 amino acids long. Written as DNA, the CDR3 is TGTGCCAGCAGTGAACGTGGGGGTCAAGAGACCCAGTACTTC. Protein: CASSERGGQETQYF.

The CDR3 is CASSGLGSSYEQYF. The CDR3 nucleotides read TGTGCCAGCAGTGGATTGGGCAGCTCCTACGAGCAGTACTTC. This chain links TRBV2 with TRBJ2-7; no clear D gene. Per the germline V gene, CDR1 is SNHLY and CDR2 is FYNNEI. Trimming took 4 bases from V and 0 from J, leaving 10 bases between them. This CDR3 contains 14 residues.

This chain uses TRBV7-2 with TRBJ2-5; 8 bases agree with TRBD2. Germline trimming cut 6 bases from V and 4 bases from J; bases unmatched to any gene: 7. Germline CDR1 reads SGHTA; CDR2 reads FQGNSA. CDR3 length: 14 amino acids. CDR3 sequence reads: CASRYRREGETQYF. The CDR3 DNA is TGTGCCAGCAGGTATCGCCGGGAGGGAGAGACCCAGTACTTC.

V usage is TRBV7-2 and J usage is TRBJ2-7; D unresolved. CDR3 length: 12 residues. Trimming stripped 3 bases from V and 6 bases from J, with 9 bases between. CDR1 and CDR2 from the germline V gene are SGHTA and FQGNSA. The chain's CDR3 is CASSFPGREQYF. The CDR3 DNA sequence: TGTGCCAGCAGCTTTCCAGGTCGCGAGCAGTACTTC.

The chain joins TRBV5-8 to TRBJ2-3; D possibly corresponds to TRBD1 (6 bases). Per the germline V gene, CDR1 is SGHTS and CDR2 is YDEGEE. CDR3 length: 15 residues. V was clipped by 1 base and J by 4 bases, with 13 bases between them. CDR3 protein: CASSLYNRAADTQYF. The CDR3 DNA reads as TGTGCCAGCAGCTTGTACAACAGGGCAGCAGATACGCAGTATTTT. Full variable domain (rest looked up from reference TRBV5-8 and TRBJ2-3): EAGVTQSPTHLIKTRGQQATLRCSPISGHTSVYWYQQALGLGLQFLLWYDEGEERNRGNFPPRFSGRQFPNYSSELNVNALELEDSALYLCASSLYNRAADTQYFGPGTRLTVL.

The chain is built from TRBV2 and TRBJ1-6; no definite D call. Germline CDR1 SNHLY, CDR2 FYNNEI. The V end lost 6 bases, the J end lost 5 bases, and 11 bases lay between the germline ends. The CDR3 consists of 14 residues. CDR3 residues: CASRKAPNNSPLHF. The CDR3 region has the DNA TGTGCCAGCAGGAAGGCACCAAATAATTCACCCCTCCACTTT.

The rearrangement joins TRBV9 to TRBJ1-2, with TRBD1 as a possible D gene (5 bases). The germline V gene has CDR1 SGDLS and CDR2 YYNGEE. The V and J ends lost 4 bases and 7 bases respectively, with 17 bases between them. The CDR3 extends over 14 amino acids. CDR3 nucleotide sequence: TGTGCCAGCAGCCCCGCCCGGACAAGGGCTGGCTACACCTTC. As protein: CASSPARTRAGYTF.

The chain joins TRBV19 to TRBJ1-4; D gene ambiguous. The germline CDR1 and CDR2 sequences are LNHDA and SQIVND (reference sequence). The CDR3 length is 14 residues. V was trimmed by 4 bases and J by 8 bases, leaving 14 bases between them. The CDR3 protein is CASSNLPVREKLFF. The CDR3 DNA reads as TGTGCCAGTAGTAACCTGCCTGTTAGGGAAAAACTGTTTTTT. Full variable domain (outside the CDR3, taken from reference TRBV19 and TRBJ1-4): DGGITQSPKYLFRKEGQNVTLSCEQNLNHDAMYWYRQDPGQGLRLIYYSQIVNDFQKGDIAEGYSVSREKKESFPLTVTSAQKNPTAFYLCASSNLPVREKLFFGSGTQLSVL.

There are a few counts of this clone. The chain uses TRBV11-3 and TRBJ2-2; 7 bases are a match to TRBD2. The J segment lost 3 bases and the V segment lost 5 bases, leaving 9 bases of the junction unmatched. The CDR3 sequence is 16 residues long. The germline V gene encodes CDR1 SGHNT and CDR2 YENEEA. The CDR3 DNA is TGTGCCAGCAGCGAGCGGGGCATTGGGGACACCGGGGAGCTGTTTTTT. Its translation: CASSERGIGDTGELFF.

This rearrangement joins TRBV9 to TRBJ2-7; possible D gene TRBD1, 6 bases. V shed 0 bases and J shed 1 base, with 11 bases lying between them. The CDR3 length is 15 residues. CDR1 is SGDLS, CDR2 YYNGEE, per germline. The DNA of the CDR3 is TGTGCCAGCAGCGTAGCTACAGGGCCTTCCTACGAGCAGTACTTC. Protein: CASSVATGPSYEQYF.

The gene calls are TRBV5-4 and TRBJ2-2; no clear D. V shed 1 base and J shed 0 bases, with 10 bases lying between them. The CDR3 is 16 residues long. Germline V CDR1 and CDR2: SGHNT, YYREEE (reference sequence). Here the CDR3 reads CASSLKKGTNTGELFF. The CDR3, as DNA: TGTGCCAGCAGCTTGAAGAAAGGGACGAACACCGGGGAGCTGTTTTTT. The whole variable domain, filled in from reference TRBV5-4 and TRBJ2-2, reads ETGVTQSPTHLIKTRGQQVTLRCSSQSGHNTVSWYQQALGQGPQFIFQYYREEENGRGNFPPRFSGLQFPNYSSELNVNALELDDSALYLCASSLKKGTNTGELFFGEGSRLTVL.

The genes are TRBV30 and TRBJ2-1; the match to TRBD2 covers 10 bases. The V and J ends lost 1 base and 8 bases, in that order; junction bases with no gene match: 5. CDR3 length: 14 amino acids. CDR1 and CDR2 from the germline V gene are GTSNPN and SVGIG (reference sequence). The CDR3 reads CAWSGAGGLYEQFF. As DNA, the CDR3 is TGTGCCTGGAGTGGAGCGGGGGGGCTGTATGAGCAGTTCTTC.

The chain joins TRBV5-1 to TRBJ2-5, with TRBD2 matching 9 bases. V was pared by 8 bases and J by 1 base, with 3 bases of the junction left unmatched. Looked up from germline, CDR1 is SGHRS and CDR2 is YFSETQ. The CDR3 runs to 13 residues. The CDR3 reads CASRRGGQETQYF. CDR3 in DNA: TGCGCCAGTCGGCGGGGGGGCCAAGAGACCCAGTACTTC.

This chain joins TRBV7-3 and TRBJ2-2; 8 positions agree with TRBD1. The CDR3 is 16 residues long. CDR1 and CDR2 (germline): SGHTA, FQGTGA. The ends lost 5 bases at V and 1 base at J; junction bases unmatched: 6. CDR3 DNA: TGTGCCAGCAGCATCACCGGGACAGGGAACACCGGGGAGCTGTTTTTT. Its protein product is CASSITGTGNTGELFF. Variable domain in full (rest from reference TRBV7-3 and TRBJ2-2): GAGVSQTPSNKVTEKGKYVELRCDPISGHTALYWYRQSLGQGPEFLIYFQGTGAADDSGLPNDRFFAVRPEGSVSTLKIQRTERGDSAVYLCASSITGTGNTGELFFGEGSRLTVL.

The chain employs TRBV29-1 and TRBJ2-2, with D maybe TRBD1 (5 bases). CDR1 and CDR2 from the germline V gene are SQVTM and ANQGSEA. The CDR3 length is 15 residues. V dropped 5 bases and J dropped 5 bases, with 18 bases sitting between them. CDR3 DNA sequence: TGCAGCGTTACGCGGAGCAGGGCAGGAACCGGGGAGCTGTTTTTT. Translated: CSVTRSRAGTGELFF.

This chain joins TRBV7-9 and TRBJ2-3, with D possibly matching TRBD1 (6 bases). Per the germline V gene, CDR1 is SEHNR and CDR2 is FQNEAQ (reference sequence). The length of the CDR3 is 14 residues. Trimming removed 5 bases from V and 7 bases from J, with 16 bases in between. The CDR3 DNA is TGTGCCAGCAGCCCTTCGACAGGTCTCAATACGCAGTATTTT. Residues: CASSPSTGLNTQYF.

This clone was detected only a few times. CDR3 amino acids: CASSETHPEAFF. CDR3 DNA: TGTGCCAGCAGCGAAACGCACCCTGAAGCTTTCTTT. V gene TRBV7-2 combines with J gene TRBJ1-1; D not certain. Per germline, CDR1 SGHTA and CDR2 FQGNSA. CDR3 length equals 12 residues. V was shortened by 5 bases and J by 6 bases, with 10 bases between the two germline ends.

V is TRBV5-1 and J is TRBJ1-2; the D is unclear. V was trimmed by 10 bases and J by 2 bases, leaving 18 bases between them. Germline V gene sequence: CDR1 SGHRS, CDR2 YFSETQ. The CDR3 extends over 14 amino acids. CDR3 in DNA: TGCGCCTCCCGTCCCGGACGGCAAAACTATGGCTACACCTTC. Its translation: CASRPGRQNYGYTF.

As for this clone: One end of the junction is discordant with germline, which a read error may explain. The chain combines TRBV4-1 with TRBJ1-5; TRBD1 is a possible D gene (6 bases). The germline V gene has CDR1 MGHRA and CDR2 YSYEKL. This CDR3 spans 18 amino acids. Here the CDR3 reads CASRQVPSQGRDNQPQHF. CDR3 nucleotide sequence: TGCGCCAGCAGACAAGTCCCCTCGCAGGGGAGGGACAATCAGCCCCAGCATTTT.

DNA for the CDR3: TGCGCCAGCAGTGGACTAGCCAAAGCCGGGGAGCTGTTTTTT. Its protein product is CASSGLAKAGELFF. This rearrangement joins TRBV10-2 to TRBJ2-2; 7 bases match TRBD2. V was pared by 4 bases and J by 6 bases, with 5 bases of the junction left unmatched. The V gene's germline CDR1 is WSHSY and CDR2 SAAADI. This CDR3 contains 14 residues.

The chain joins TRBV27 to TRBJ2-2, with D perhaps being TRBD1 or TRBD2 (5 bases each). Germline V gene lookup returns CDR1 MNHEY and CDR2 SMNVEV (reference sequence). This CDR3 is 16 amino acids long. Trimming removed 2 bases from V and 0 bases from J, with 10 bases in between. CDR3: CASSLRRDPNTGELFF. The CDR3 nucleotides read TGTGCCAGCAGTTTACGCAGGGACCCGAACACCGGGGAGCTGTTTTTT.

The V gene is TRBV19, the J gene TRBJ1-1; D not certain. The CDR3 covers 14 residues. V shed 3 bases and J shed 1 base, with 9 bases lying between them. CDR1 and CDR2 (germline): LNHDA, SQIVND (reference sequence). CDR3 in DNA: TGTGCCAGTAGTATGGTAGACTGGAACACTGAAGCTTTCTTT. Translated: CASSMVDWNTEAFF.

V usage is TRBV5-4 and J usage is TRBJ2-5; no firm D call. The CDR3 has 13 residues. Germline lookup yields CDR1 SGHNT and CDR2 YYREEE (reference sequence). V shed 1 base and J shed 2 bases, with 6 bases lying between them. For the CDR3, the DNA is TGTGCCAGCAGCTTGAACACTCAAGAGACCCAGTACTTC. This sequence encodes CASSLNTQETQYF.

The chain joins TRBV6-6 to TRBJ1-5, with D unclear. V lost 7 bases and J 4 bases, leaving 11 bases between the germline ends. CDR3 size: 13 residues. Germline V lookup: CDR1 MNHNY, CDR2 SVGAGI (reference sequence). The CDR3 DNA is TGTGCCAGCACCGATAGGGAAAATCAGCCCCAGCATTTT. Translated: CASTDRENQPQHF.

The V gene is TRBV6-6, the J gene TRBJ2-2; D unclear. CDR1 MNHNY and CDR2 SVGAGI come from the germline V gene (reference sequence). The V end lost 0 bases, the J end lost 2 bases, and 7 bases lay between the germline ends. The CDR3 covers 15 residues. The CDR3: CASSYSSTNTGELFF. The CDR3 coding sequence is TGTGCCAGCAGTTACTCTTCGACCAACACCGGGGAGCTGTTTTTT.

The CDR3 is CASRRRQLQETQYF. CDR3 nucleotides: TGTGCCAGCAGACGTCGACAGCTTCAAGAGACCCAGTACTTC. The gene calls are TRBV6-5 and TRBJ2-5; D might be TRBD1 (5 bases). Germline lookup yields CDR1 MNHEY and CDR2 SVGAGI. V lost 6 bases to trimming and J lost 2 bases, with 13 bases between them. The CDR3 runs 14 residues.

This chain connects TRBV6-1 to TRBJ1-5; the D gene is possibly TRBD1 (5 bases). Germline CDR1 MNHNS, CDR2 SASEGT. This CDR3 comprises 15 residues. Trimming took off 0 bases at V and 7 bases at J, with 13 bases between the two ends. For the CDR3, the DNA is TGTGCCAGCAGTGAAGCGCTGGGGGTGCGACAGCCCCAGCATTTT. Translated: CASSEALGVRQPQHF.